These T cell receptor beta chains were read from a single sample in a study of T cell responses to AZD1222 COVID-19 vaccine. Sequencing was performed with immunoSEQ multiplex PCR; in TCRdb, only in-frame clones are kept and a portion is missing. Seen here are 130,000 to 150,000 clones, roughly 88% observed once, and the top ten hold roughly 2%. The sequenced sample was peripheral blood, obtained 28 days after the second AZD1222 dose. The receptor set was obtained from an adult who received the AZD1222 COVID-19 vaccine. CDR3s leave out the opening cysteine and the closing phenylalanine or tryptophan. The order of the fields is J gene, V gene, clone size, CDR3 protein. Only part of the rows carry a size: once, few, many, or a class if the clone is expanded.

j_gene: TRBJ2-2; v_gene: TRBV27; abundance: NA; CDR3aa: ASSRRQGGDTGELF
j_gene: TRBJ1-1; v_gene: TRBV7-9; abundance: NA; CDR3aa: ASSLKGGEAF
j_gene: TRBJ1-1; v_gene: TRBV6-5; abundance: NA; CDR3aa: ASSYVTTRNTEAF
j_gene: TRBJ1-2; v_gene: TRBV5-1; abundance: NA; CDR3aa: ASSLVADNLGYT
j_gene: TRBJ1-3; v_gene: TRBV9; abundance: NA; CDR3aa: ASSLQGASGNTIY
j_gene: TRBJ1-1; v_gene: TRBV2; abundance: NA; CDR3aa: ASSLGRVGTEAF
j_gene: TRBJ2-7; v_gene: TRBV6-5; abundance: NA; CDR3aa: ASSYSFGGRIGEQY
j_gene: TRBJ2-2; v_gene: TRBV5-1; abundance: NA; CDR3aa: ASSLSQPNTGELF
j_gene: TRBJ2-5; v_gene: TRBV7-2; abundance: NA; CDR3aa: ASSSAGGAETQY
j_gene: TRBJ1-2; v_gene: TRBV12-3/TRBV12-4; abundance: NA; CDR3aa: ASSLKGYYGYT
j_gene: TRBJ2-2; v_gene: TRBV7-9; abundance: NA; CDR3aa: ASTPPGRNTGELF
j_gene: TRBJ1-1; v_gene: TRBV6-1; abundance: NA; CDR3aa: ASSERGNTEAF
j_gene: TRBJ2-7; v_gene: TRBV5-1; abundance: few; CDR3aa: ASSPGDNYYEQY
j_gene: TRBJ1-2; v_gene: TRBV25-1; abundance: NA; CDR3aa: ASSEWEAKGYT
j_gene: TRBJ2-7; v_gene: TRBV10-3; abundance: NA; CDR3aa: AISAGAYEQY
j_gene: TRBJ1-6; v_gene: TRBV7-3; abundance: NA; CDR3aa: ASSLTGLNSPLH
j_gene: TRBJ1-1; v_gene: TRBV10-3; abundance: NA; CDR3aa: AISEAGQADTTEAF
j_gene: TRBJ1-5; v_gene: TRBV11-2; abundance: NA; CDR3aa: ASSLGTGVGNQPQH
j_gene: TRBJ1-1; v_gene: TRBV9; abundance: few; CDR3aa: ASSPGGLRNWNTEAF
j_gene: TRBJ1-1; v_gene: TRBV18; abundance: once; CDR3aa: ASSPGMTGMNTEAF
j_gene: TRBJ2-1; v_gene: TRBV30; abundance: NA; CDR3aa: AWSVNSLNAF
j_gene: TRBJ2-4; v_gene: TRBV4-1; abundance: NA; CDR3aa: ASSQGLYRAAKNIQY
j_gene: TRBJ2-1; v_gene: TRBV5-1; abundance: once; CDR3aa: ASSHFSAGGGNEQF
j_gene: TRBJ1-2; v_gene: TRBV24-1; abundance: NA; CDR3aa: ATSDHSGYT
j_gene: TRBJ1-3; v_gene: TRBV5-1; abundance: NA; CDR3aa: ASSPERVEGNTIY
j_gene: TRBJ1-2; v_gene: TRBV11-2; abundance: NA; CDR3aa: ASTNIGSYYGYT
j_gene: TRBJ1-1; v_gene: TRBV6-6; abundance: NA; CDR3aa: ASSYTTGDRNTEAF
j_gene: TRBJ2-1; v_gene: TRBV18; abundance: NA; CDR3aa: ASSRTGNNEQF
j_gene: TRBJ2-7; v_gene: TRBV19; abundance: NA; CDR3aa: AVATGDYEQY
j_gene: TRBJ2-2; v_gene: TRBV5-1; abundance: once; CDR3aa: ASSSGTYTGELF
j_gene: TRBJ2-7; v_gene: TRBV29-1; abundance: many; CDR3aa: SVEDLYEQY
j_gene: TRBJ1-5; v_gene: TRBV10-1; abundance: NA; CDR3aa: ASSDGKFTPQH
j_gene: TRBJ2-1; v_gene: TRBV5-6; abundance: NA; CDR3aa: ASRMVGEGGNEQF
j_gene: TRBJ1-6; v_gene: TRBV27; abundance: NA; CDR3aa: ASSSGISSYNSPLH
j_gene: TRBJ2-7; v_gene: TRBV7-6; abundance: NA; CDR3aa: ASSYETSGSPYEQY
j_gene: TRBJ2-7; v_gene: TRBV10-2; abundance: once; CDR3aa: ASSESVEQY
j_gene: TRBJ2-7; v_gene: TRBV10-1; abundance: few; CDR3aa: ASSKTGPYEQY
j_gene: TRBJ1-5; v_gene: TRBV19; abundance: NA; CDR3aa: ASLGVGQPQH
j_gene: TRBJ1-6; v_gene: TRBV7-3; abundance: NA; CDR3aa: ASSVGQGANSPLH
j_gene: TRBJ2-2; v_gene: TRBV30; abundance: NA; CDR3aa: AWSVISPGLAGGPTGELF
j_gene: TRBJ2-3; v_gene: TRBV18; abundance: NA; CDR3aa: ASSPSLGATDTQY
j_gene: TRBJ1-5; v_gene: TRBV27; abundance: once; CDR3aa: ASSYIEGGAQH
j_gene: TRBJ1-4; v_gene: TRBV13; abundance: NA; CDR3aa: ASSLTGGVANEKLF
j_gene: TRBJ1-4; v_gene: TRBV5-1; abundance: NA; CDR3aa: ASSLLGREGEKLF